This T cell receptor beta chain was recorded in a study of human T cells and chemical hapten exposure. Background on the study: On approximately 2 cm by approximately 2 cm of upper inner arm skin, sensitization was performed with 2% DPC. Patients received weekly diphenylcyclopropenone doses to the scalp throughout the roughly 24-week study.

In this sample, this clonotype turned up many times. Trimming removed 4 bases from V and 7 bases from J; junction bases left unmatched: 11. Germline assignment: CDR1 MNHEY and CDR2 SMNVEV (reference sequence). CDR3 size: 16 residues. Indicated time point: patch test 2, 6 weeks after DPC sensitization. This sample's treatment: therapeutic diphenylcyclopropenone sensitization with weekly scalp DPC. Donors, patients with alopecia ranging from 18 to 70 years old and judged suitable for DPC, provided samples. Each CDR3 protein gets one entry after TCRdb re-called the RACE reads with MiXCR. The data hold about 73,000 distinct CDR3 sequences, with 6.5% to 10% observed a single time.

The clonotype comes from a woman aged 50 to 65 with alopecia areata. Some clones in this sample may be carry-over from other donors' samples. This chain links TRBV27 with TRBJ1-5, with TRBD1 identical over 9 bases. Specimen: whole blood, collected in connection with sensitization to the hapten diphenylcyclopropenone (DPC). The CDR3: CASSSAGTGIGQPQHF. Here the CDR3 DNA reads TGTGCCAGCAGTTCCGCCGGGACAGGGATAGGACAGCCCCAGCATTTT.